The 30 T cell receptor beta chains below all came from one sample that was sequenced in a study of T cell responses to AZD1222 COVID-19 vaccine. The protocol was immunoSEQ multiplex PCR, while the TCRdb copy is restricted to in-frame clones and leaves out a portion. The sample consists of some 140,000 clones, around nine tenths of them appearing once. The material sequenced was peripheral blood, taken on day 0 of AZD1222 vaccination. The receptors derive from an adult in good health.

This chain links TRBV7-6 with TRBJ1-5; D call uncertain. The ends were cut back, 10 bases at V and 10 bases at J, with 8 bases in the middle. This CDR3 has 9 amino acids. Germline V CDR1 and CDR2: SGHVS, FNYEAQ. Written as DNA, the CDR3 is TGTGCCAACCTCCAACCCCAGCATTTT. Amino acids: CANLQPQHF.

This rearrangement joins TRBV24-1 to TRBJ1-2; a possible D gene is TRBD1 (6 bases). Germline V gives CDR1 KGHDR, CDR2 SFDVKD. V lost 3 bases, J lost 2 bases, and 9 bases lay in between. The CDR3 covers 14 residues. The CDR3 DNA reads TGTGCCACCAGTGATCCAGGGGCGAACTATGGCTACACCTTC. It codes for CATSDPGANYGYTF.

This clone has a single count. The chain joins TRBV29-1 to TRBJ2-6; D perhaps matches TRBD2 (8 bases). CDR1 SQVTM and CDR2 ANQGSEA come from the germline V gene. The CDR3 loop spans 18 amino acids. The V gene lost 7 bases and the J gene lost 0 bases, with 22 bases spanning the gap. CDR3 sequence reads: CSAGGRTGFNSGANVLTF. The CDR3 DNA is TGCAGCGCGGGGGGGAGGACAGGATTTAACTCTGGGGCCAACGTCCTGACTTTC.

J is TRBJ2-4 and V is TRBV7-2, with TRBD2 matching over 10 bases. CDR3 length: 17 residues. CDR1 is SGHTA, CDR2 FQGNSA, per germline. The junction had 9 bases not matched to a gene; V was cut back by 1 base and J by 6 bases. CDR3 nucleotides: TGTGCCAGCAGCTTAGGAAGCGGGGGGGCCTCGATAAACATTCAGTACTTC. Its translation is CASSLGSGGASINIQYF.

The sample holds a few counts of this clone. The chain recombines TRBV18 with TRBJ1-5; D uncertain. Germline assignment: CDR1 KGHSH and CDR2 LQKENI. Between the trimmed V and J ends, which lost 1 base and 0 bases, there was a span of 7 bases. The CDR3 is 15 amino acids. The CDR3 loop reads CASSPLGNSNQPQHF. CDR3 nucleotide sequence: TGTGCCAGCTCACCACTAGGGAATAGCAATCAGCCCCAGCATTTT.

This chain connects TRBV6-2 or TRBV6-3 to TRBJ2-7; 7 bases are shared with TRBD2. Germline CDR1 and CDR2: MNHEY and SVGEGT. Trimming at V came to 2 bases and at J to 3 bases, leaving 7 bases not matched to a gene. The CDR3 spans 15 residues. Written as DNA, the CDR3 is TGTGCCAGCAGTTACGAGCGACTAGCCAACTACGAGCAGTACTTC. Its protein is CASSYERLANYEQYF.

The CDR3 region is CASSEDMGDYEQYF. In DNA form, the CDR3 reads TGTGCCAGCAGCGAGGACATGGGGGACTACGAGCAGTACTTC. The V call is TRBV5-6, the J call TRBJ2-7; either TRBD1 or TRBD2 may fit D (5 bases each). V dropped 4 bases and J dropped 3 bases, with 14 bases sitting between them. The CDR3 runs 14 residues. Looked up from germline, CDR1 is SGHDT and CDR2 is YYEEEE.

The chain is built from TRBV5-6 and TRBJ2-7; D tentatively fits TRBD1 or TRBD2 (5 bases each). CDR3 length equals 17 residues. CDR1 and CDR2 from the germline V gene are SGHDT and YYEEEE. V lost 2 bases and J 0 bases, leaving 18 bases between the germline ends. In nucleotides, the CDR3 is TGTGCCAGCAGCTTAACCCAGGGACCGGAGAGCTCCTACGAGCAGTACTTC. It yields the protein CASSLTQGPESSYEQYF.

This clone was seen only once. This chain links TRBV5-8 with TRBJ1-5; 7 bases align to TRBD1. This CDR3 contains 13 residues. Germline V gene lookup returns CDR1 SGHTS and CDR2 YDEGEE. Trimming cost V 4 bases and J 4 bases; bases outside gene matches: 2. CDR3 in amino acids: CASSPTGNQPQHF. The CDR3 DNA is TGTGCCAGCAGCCCGACAGGGAATCAGCCCCAGCATTTT.

The chain couples TRBV19 to TRBJ1-2, with D unclear. CDR3 length: 16 residues. V was cut by 1 base and J by 4 bases, with 16 bases left in between. Germline V lookup: CDR1 LNHDA, CDR2 SQIVND (reference sequence). This chain's CDR3 is CASSIVGLRGSYGYTF. The DNA for the CDR3 is TGTGCCAGTAGTATAGTGGGTTTACGAGGGTCCTATGGCTACACCTTC.

The J gene is TRBJ1-2, the V gene TRBV6-2 or TRBV6-3, with D perhaps matching TRBD1 (6 bases). V was cut by 0 bases and J by 8 bases, with 13 bases left in between. The CDR3 spans 14 residues. Germline CDR1 is MNHEY and CDR2 is SVGEGT. This chain's CDR3 is CASSYSGPQGGYTF. As DNA, the CDR3 is TGTGCCAGCAGTTACTCGGGACCACAGGGAGGCTACACCTTC.

The J gene is TRBJ1-1, the V gene TRBV28; TRBD1 aligns across 8 bases. This CDR3 has 16 residues. Losses at the gene ends were 5 bases for V and 2 bases for J; bases not matched to a gene: 10. Germline-derived CDR1 and CDR2 are MDHEN and SYDVKM. For the CDR3, the DNA is TGTGCCAGCAGTCTCTACAGGGGGATACCTAACACTGAAGCTTTCTTT. Its protein is CASSLYRGIPNTEAFF.

The CDR3 DNA is TGTGCCACCAGTGATGGCAGCGGGAGAGCCACAGATACGCAGTATTTT. This translates into CATSDGSGRATDTQYF. The genes are TRBV24-1 and TRBJ2-3; 8 positions agree with TRBD2. V lost 3 bases and J lost 2; bases outside the gene matches: 6. Germline lookup yields CDR1 KGHDR and CDR2 SFDVKD. The CDR3 has 16 residues.

V is TRBV2 and J is TRBJ1-6; 9 nucleotides line up with TRBD1. This CDR3 comprises 14 residues. J gave up 9 bases and V 2 bases, and 2 bases lay outside the gene matches. CDR1 is SNHLY and CDR2 is FYNNEI in the germline V gene. The CDR3 bases are TGTGCCAGCAGTGAATGGGACAGGGTTTCACCCCTCCACTTT. Translated: CASSEWDRVSPLHF.

The V and J genes are TRBV7-9 and TRBJ2-3; TRBD2 might be the D (6 bases). Per germline, CDR1 SEHNR and CDR2 FQNEAQ (reference sequence). With 5 bases removed from V and 0 bases from J, the gap between germline ends came to 12 bases. The CDR3 has 15 amino acids. The CDR3 DNA follows: TGTGCCAGCAGCCCCGGACTACCCAGCACAGATACGCAGTATTTT. Protein sequence: CASSPGLPSTDTQYF. The full variable domain, completed using reference TRBV7-9 and TRBJ2-3, is DTGVSQNPRHKITKRGQNVTFRCDPISEHNRLYWYRQTLGQGPEFLTYFQNEAQLEKSRLLSDRFSAERPKGSFSTLEIQRTEQGDSAMYLCASSPGLPSTDTQYFGPGTRLTVL.

The chain carries TRBV24-1 and TRBJ2-1, with 8 nucleotides matching TRBD2. The CDR3 has 15 amino acids. Germline CDR1 and CDR2: KGHDR and SFDVKD. With 3 bases clipped from V and 7 bases from J, the junction kept 7 bases outside the gene matches. This chain's CDR3 is CATSDRAGGGNEQFF. The CDR3, as DNA: TGTGCCACCAGTGATCGGGCGGGAGGTGGTAATGAGCAGTTCTTC.

The rearrangement links TRBV4-1 to TRBJ1-5; TRBD1 agrees at 11 bases. The CDR3 has 16 amino acids. From germline, CDR1 is MGHRA and CDR2 YSYEKL. V trimming: 2 bases; J trimming: 5 bases; junction bases outside the gene matches: 5. The CDR3 region is CASSQKDRGRDQPQHF. In DNA, the CDR3 is TGCGCCAGCAGCCAAAAGGACAGGGGGCGCGATCAGCCCCAGCATTTT.

The chain recombines TRBV6-4 with TRBJ2-3; 9 positions agree with TRBD2. CDR1 is MRHNA, CDR2 SNTAGT, per germline. The CDR3 spans 14 residues. With 8 bases clipped from V and 0 bases from J, the junction kept 3 bases outside the gene matches. CDR3 protein: CASSSGGSTDTQYF. The CDR3, as DNA: TGTGCCAGCTCCAGCGGGGGGAGCACAGATACGCAGTATTTT.

V usage is TRBV28 and J usage is TRBJ1-5; TRBD1 is a possible D gene (6 bases). The CDR3 contains 15 residues. The ends were cut back, 7 bases at V and 0 bases at J, with 13 bases in the middle. The V gene's germline CDR1 is MDHEN and CDR2 SYDVKM. The CDR3, as DNA: TGTGCCAGCATGGGAACAGGGCATAGCAATCAGCCCCAGCATTTT. Translating it yields CASMGTGHSNQPQHF.

CDR3 residues: CASSLAGIYEQYF. As DNA, the CDR3 is TGTGCCAGCAGCCTAGCAGGGATCTACGAGCAGTACTTC. The rearrangement links TRBV3-1 (or the pseudogene TRBV3-2) to TRBJ2-7; TRBD1 is a possible D gene (5 bases). This CDR3 has 13 amino acids. Germline CDR1 is LGHDT and CDR2 is YNNKEL (reference sequence). V dropped 4 bases and J dropped 3 bases, with 10 bases sitting between them.

This chain connects TRBV6-5 to TRBJ1-6, with unresolved D. This CDR3 has 13 residues. V dropped 6 bases and J dropped 8 bases, with 11 bases sitting between them. Per germline, CDR1 MNHEY and CDR2 SVGAGI. Here the CDR3 reads CASSPRRDSPLHF. CDR3 coding DNA: TGTGCCAGCAGCCCCCGTCGGGATTCACCCCTCCACTTT.

The V call is TRBV19, the J call TRBJ2-2; 10 bases line up with TRBD1. V trimming: 5 bases; J trimming: 5 bases; junction bases outside the gene matches: 5. The CDR3 is made up of 15 amino acids. Germline assignment: CDR1 LNHDA and CDR2 SQIVND (reference sequence). The CDR3 here is CASSLGTGETGELFF. The CDR3 DNA reads TGTGCCAGTAGTCTCGGGACAGGGGAGACCGGGGAGCTGTTTTTT.

The CDR3 sequence: CASSSKEMGEGARLSYEQYF. CDR3 in DNA: TGTGCCAGCAGCTCCAAGGAGATGGGTGAGGGGGCGCGCTTATCCTACGAGCAGTACTTC. The chain links TRBV21-1 to TRBJ2-7; TRBD1 reflects the table's D call only, with no check against the DNA. TRBV21-1 has pseudogene status. The CDR3 sequence is 20 residues long.

The chain carries TRBV5-1 and TRBJ1-2, with TRBD1 identical over 7 bases. The CDR3 spans 13 residues. Unmatched junction bases numbered 6, after V lost 3 bases and J lost 7 bases. Germline CDR1 reads SGHRS; CDR2 reads YFSETQ. Here the CDR3 reads CASSSGGSGGYTF. The CDR3 region has the DNA TGCGCCAGCAGCTCAGGGGGGAGTGGTGGCTACACCTTC.

CDR3 loop: CASSQIDRAKNIQYF. In DNA, the CDR3 is TGTGCCAGCAGCCAAATCGACAGGGCCAAAAACATTCAGTACTTC. The chain couples TRBV5-6 to TRBJ2-4, with D perhaps matching TRBD1 (6 bases). In germline, CDR1 is SGHDT, CDR2 YYEEEE. With 4 bases removed from V and 1 base from J, the gap between germline ends came to 12 bases. This CDR3 contains 15 residues.

This chain uses TRBV20-1 with TRBJ2-7, with D unresolved. CDR1 and CDR2 (germline): DFQATT, SNEGSKA (reference sequence). The CDR3 sequence is 12 residues long. Deletions cut 3 bases from V and 1 base from J, with 7 bases between. Here the CDR3 DNA reads TGCAGTGCTAGTGAGTGGTCCTACGAGCAGTACTTC. Residues: CSASEWSYEQYF.

The chain uses TRBV3-1 (or the pseudogene TRBV3-2) and TRBJ2-1; no firm D call. The CDR3 covers 14 residues. The V gene lost 5 bases and the J gene lost 2 bases, with 10 bases spanning the gap. CDR1 and CDR2 (germline): LGHDT, YNNKEL (reference sequence). CDR3 nucleotide sequence: TGTGCCAGCAGCACCTGGGGTCCCTACAATGAGCAGTTCTTC. This sequence encodes CASSTWGPYNEQFF.

This clone was seen once. The chain combines TRBV3-1 (or the pseudogene TRBV3-2) with TRBJ2-3; D is perhaps TRBD2 (7 bases). The germline V and J ends were trimmed by 1 base and 10 bases, with 12 bases remaining between them. Germline loops: CDR1 LGHDT, CDR2 YNNKEL (reference sequence). This CDR3 comprises 13 residues. The CDR3 protein is CASSQGRGGAQYF. CDR3 bases: TGTGCCAGCAGCCAAGGGAGGGGGGGTGCGCAGTATTTT.

V is TRBV9 and J is TRBJ1-2; the match to TRBD1 covers 9 bases. In germline, CDR1 is SGDLS, CDR2 YYNGEE. The CDR3 has 17 amino acids. J lost 0 bases, V lost 3 bases, and 9 bases had no gene match. This CDR3 reads CASSGLGQGPPNYGYTF. DNA of the CDR3: TGTGCCAGCAGCGGCCTGGGACAGGGCCCACCTAACTATGGCTACACCTTC.

The CDR3 protein is CAISDTMNTEAFF. DNA of the CDR3: TGTGCCATCAGTGACACCATGAACACTGAAGCTTTCTTT. The V and J genes are TRBV10-3 and TRBJ1-1; D ambiguous. The germline CDR1 and CDR2 sequences are ENHRY and SYGVKD. The CDR3 length is 13 residues. The V end was cut by 3 bases, the J end by 0 bases, with 5 bases between.